This T cell receptor beta chain derives from a study of CD8+ T cells in alopecia areata. Study-wide background: Dosing spanned 6 to 18 months on tofacitinib, then 6 months off drug.

The treatment: oral pan-JAK inhibitor, 5-10 mg twice daily. PBMCs yielded sorted CD4+ and CD8+ T cells. A note on this clone: What it binds is not known.

Study results and caveats: Relative to mice, TCR sharing across patients was less clear, a difference possibly HLA-related. Lesional tissue from the scalp (especially in alopecia totalis/universalis) showed higher clonality than normal scalp.

The trim removed 5 bases at V and 4 bases at J, leaving 7 bases unmatched. CDR3 size: 14 residues. CDR1 is MGHRA, CDR2 YSYEKL, per germline. Extraction of RNA preceded its reverse transcription into cDNA, which served as the sequencing template. Produced via immunoSEQ multiplex PCR; TCRdb's table is partial and in-frame only. The sample includes 170,000 or so clones, around three fifths seen only once; the top ten take roughly 13%. The rearrangement joins TRBV4-1 to TRBJ1-1; 7 bases map to TRBD1. The origin of this receptor is a human donor with alopecia areata. The sample was CD8+ T cells sorted from blood, taken at week 24, from a patient treated with tofacitinib. The CDR3 region is CASSVPGTVTEAFF. CDR3 DNA sequence: TGCGCCAGCAGCGTGCCCGGGACAGTCACTGAAGCTTTCTTT.